One and the same sample provided the 30 T cell receptor beta chains below, sequenced in a study of cytomegalovirus exposure and HLA in healthy donors. A multiplex PCR was run with 60 Vbeta primers and 13 Jbeta primers. TCRdb's copy holds only in-frame clones and misses some; the assay was immunoSEQ multiplex PCR. The sample has around 110,000 clones, around 86% seen once; the top ten hold under 5%. Sequencing was carried out using PBMCs. The receptors were sampled from a woman aged 30 to 39 in good health and CMV-seronegative.

This clone has a single count. The gene calls are TRBV5-4 and TRBJ2-7; TRBD2 matches at 10 bases. The V gene end was trimmed by 3 bases and the J gene end by 4 bases; junction bases not matched to a gene: 7. Germline V CDR1 and CDR2: SGHNT, YYREEE (reference sequence). The CDR3 contains 15 residues. The CDR3 DNA follows: TGTGCCAGCAGCTCGCCCGGGACTAGCGTATACGAGCAGTACTTC. Its protein product is CASSSPGTSVYEQYF.

The gene calls are TRBV21-1 and TRBJ2-7; whether TRBD1, the table's D call, matches the DNA was not checked. TRBV21-1 is described as a pseudogene. This CDR3 has 17 residues. The CDR3 coding sequence is TGTGCCAGCAGCAAGAGGAGACAGGGAAAAGGGTCCTACGAGCAGTACTTC. Protein: CASSKRRQGKGSYEQYF.

The chain joins TRBV10-2 to TRBJ2-6, with 7 bases aligning to TRBD1. Looked up from germline, CDR1 is WSHSY and CDR2 is SAAADI. V trimming: 7 bases; J trimming: 1 base; junction bases outside the gene matches: 10. This CDR3 spans 17 amino acids. This chain's CDR3 is CASKKQGSGSGANVLTF. Here the CDR3 DNA reads TGCGCCAGCAAGAAACAGGGGTCAGGGTCTGGGGCCAACGTCCTGACTTTC.

The V call is TRBV6-6, the J call TRBJ1-6, with TRBD1 identical over 9 bases. There are 14 residues in the CDR3. The J segment lost 7 bases and the V segment lost 11 bases, leaving 9 bases of the junction unmatched. CDR1 is MNHNY and CDR2 is SVGAGI in the germline V gene (reference sequence). CDR3 sequence (DNA): TGTGCCGCCAACTTTGACAGGGGGAATTCACCCCTCCACTTT. This codes for CAANFDRGNSPLHF.

The chain recombines TRBV4-1 with TRBJ2-5; TRBD1 is a possible D gene (6 bases). The CDR3 has 14 residues. The V gene's germline CDR1 is MGHRA and CDR2 YSYEKL. Trimming left V 3 bases short and J 7 bases short, with 15 bases between. CDR3 bases: TGCGCCAGCAGCCAGAGGGGGACCCCTTTGACCCAGTACTTC. Translated, it gives CASSQRGTPLTQYF.

The chain is built from TRBV6-1 and TRBJ2-1; unclear D gene. The CDR3 is 12 residues long. Germline V gene lookup returns CDR1 MNHNS and CDR2 SASEGT. Trimming cost V 2 bases and J 9 bases, with 8 bases left between them. This chain's CDR3 is CASSELAPEQFF. The CDR3 region has the DNA TGTGCCAGCAGTGAACTGGCTCCTGAGCAGTTCTTC.

The rearrangement joins TRBV6-5 to TRBJ2-7, with TRBD1 identical over 10 bases. Trimming removed 2 bases from V and 7 bases from J; junction bases left unmatched: 8. Looked up from germline, CDR1 is MNHEY and CDR2 is SVGAGI. The CDR3 contains 15 residues. CDR3 sequence: CASSYAGTGVGEQYF. The CDR3 DNA reads as TGTGCCAGCAGTTACGCTGGGACAGGGGTGGGAGAGCAGTACTTC.

This sequence joins TRBV18 and TRBJ1-1, with D possibly matching TRBD1 (5 bases). The CDR3 length is 13 residues. Deletions cut 3 bases from V and 7 bases from J, with 12 bases between. Germline V gene lookup returns CDR1 KGHSH and CDR2 LQKENI. CDR3 loop: CASSPRAGHEAFF. The CDR3 region has the DNA TGTGCCAGCTCACCCCGGGCAGGGCATGAAGCTTTCTTT.

V is TRBV7-9 and J is TRBJ2-3; 9 bases map to TRBD2. This CDR3 contains 15 residues. J was trimmed by 3 bases and V by 2 bases; bases with no gene match: 3. Per the germline V gene, CDR1 is SEHNR and CDR2 is FQNEAQ (reference sequence). The CDR3 sequence: CASSLSGLATDTQYF. The CDR3 bases are TGTGCCAGCAGCTTATCCGGACTAGCGACAGATACGCAGTATTTT.

The rearrangement links TRBV7-9 to TRBJ2-1; 8 nucleotides align to TRBD1. This CDR3 contains 16 residues. CDR1 and CDR2 (germline): SEHNR, FQNEAQ (reference sequence). The J segment lost 10 bases and the V segment lost 7 bases, leaving 18 bases of the junction unmatched. The CDR3 region has the DNA TGTGCCAGCAAGGGCCCTAACGGACAGGGAGTCGGCGAGCAGTTCTTC. Encoded protein: CASKGPNGQGVGEQFF.

The rearrangement uses TRBV5-1 and TRBJ1-5; TRBD1 matches at 10 bases. J gave up 7 bases and V 2 bases, and 6 bases lay outside the gene matches. CDR1 and CDR2 from the germline V gene are SGHRS and YFSETQ. CDR3 length equals 15 residues. CDR3: CASSFGTGAEQPQHF. In DNA, the CDR3 is TGCGCCAGCAGCTTCGGGACAGGGGCTGAACAGCCCCAGCATTTT.

The chain has TRBV5-4 and TRBJ2-5; 7 bases are shared with TRBD2. J lost 2 bases, V lost 0 bases, and 1 base had no gene match. There are 14 residues in the CDR3. CDR1 is SGHNT, CDR2 YYREEE, per germline (reference sequence). CDR3 in DNA: TGTGCCAGCAGCTTGGGGACTAGTCAAGAGACCCAGTACTTC. Encoded protein: CASSLGTSQETQYF. The full variable domain, rest sourced from reference TRBV5-4 and TRBJ2-5, is ETGVTQSPTHLIKTRGQQVTLRCSSQSGHNTVSWYQQALGQGPQFIFQYYREEENGRGNFPPRFSGLQFPNYSSELNVNALELDDSALYLCASSLGTSQETQYFGPGTRLLVL.

The chain links TRBV6-1 to TRBJ1-5; 11 positions match TRBD1. Germline trimming cut 2 bases from V and 9 bases from J; bases unmatched to any gene: 6. The germline V gene has CDR1 MNHNS and CDR2 SASEGT. The CDR3 has 15 residues. The CDR3 DNA follows: TGTGCCAGCAGTGAAAGGGGACAGGGGGGCTGGCCCCAGCATTTT. This sequence encodes CASSERGQGGWPQHF.

This clone showed up just once. The V gene is TRBV11-1, the J gene TRBJ2-3, with D maybe TRBD2 (6 bases). CDR1 and CDR2 from the germline V gene are SGHAT and FQDESV (reference sequence). V lost 0 bases, J lost 6 bases, and 16 bases lay in between. The CDR3 runs to 16 residues. The CDR3 DNA follows: TGTGCCAGCAGCTTAGCTAGGGCTAGCGCAAGGGATACGCAGTATTTT. It yields the protein CASSLARASARDTQYF.

V usage is TRBV19 and J usage is TRBJ1-5; D possibly corresponds to TRBD1 (5 bases). CDR1 LNHDA and CDR2 SQIVND come from the germline V gene (reference sequence). Trimming stripped 5 bases from V and 6 bases from J, with 11 bases between. The CDR3 is 13 amino acids. The CDR3 bases are TGTGCCAGTAGTTCTCAGGGAGGTCAGCCCCAGCATTTT. Translation: CASSSQGGQPQHF.

The J gene is TRBJ2-5, the V gene TRBV28, with TRBD1 as a possible D gene (6 bases). The J call is doubtful: the DNA matches TRBJ2-7 better. This CDR3 is 13 amino acids long. CDR1 and CDR2 from the germline V gene are MDHEN and SYDVKM. The CDR3 bases are TGTGCCACCACGACAGGCGCCTGGAACGAGCAGTACTTC. It translates to CATTTGAWNEQYF.

The rearrangement uses TRBV2 and TRBJ2-1; possible D gene TRBD2, 5 bases. The germline CDR1 and CDR2 sequences are SNHLY and FYNNEI. V was trimmed by 4 bases and J by 15 bases, leaving 16 bases between them. The CDR3 is made up of 12 amino acids. CDR3 sequence: CASSVLDFPTFF. CDR3 nucleotides: TGTGCCAGCAGTGTACTGGACTTCCCAACGTTCTTC.

The V gene is TRBV28, the J gene TRBJ2-3, with D maybe TRBD2 (5 bases). V gave up 4 bases and J gave up 0 bases, with 11 bases separating them. The germline V gene has CDR1 MDHEN and CDR2 SYDVKM. This CDR3 has 15 amino acids. For the CDR3, the DNA is TGTGCCAGCAGTTCCGCTAGCACTAGCACAGATACGCAGTATTTT. As protein: CASSSASTSTDTQYF.

This chain joins TRBV4-3 and TRBJ2-1; D gene uncertain. The CDR3 has 15 residues. Trimming cost V 0 bases and J 7 bases, with 13 bases left between them. Germline V gene lookup returns CDR1 LGHNA and CDR2 YSLEER. The CDR3 loop reads CASSQDPLAGNEQFF. The DNA for the CDR3 is TGCGCCAGCAGCCAAGATCCCCTGGCAGGAAATGAGCAGTTCTTC.

This chain connects TRBV23-1 to TRBJ2-5, with TRBD1 as a possible D gene (6 bases). The J call may be faulty, since TRBJ2-7 better matches the DNA end. TRBV23-1 is noted as an ORF with a role that remains uncertain. The CDR3 loop spans 16 amino acids. In DNA form, the CDR3 reads TGCGCCAGCAGTCCCCGAGGCGCAGGGGATCAAGACGAGCAGTACTTC. The encoded protein is CASSPRGAGDQDEQYF.

This chain uses TRBV30 with TRBJ1-2; perhaps TRBD1 as D (5 bases). V dropped 2 bases and J dropped 5 bases, with 9 bases sitting between them. Germline V lookup: CDR1 GTSNPN, CDR2 SVGIG (reference sequence). This CDR3 has 12 residues. CDR3 bases: TGTGCCTGGAGTCAGCAGGGATATGGCTACACCTTC. It translates to CAWSQQGYGYTF.

The chain combines TRBV5-1 with TRBJ2-5; D gene ambiguous. CDR1 and CDR2 (germline): SGHRS, YFSETQ. V lost 0 bases and J 3 bases, leaving 15 bases between the germline ends. The CDR3 totals 16 residues. The CDR3 loop reads CASSLGPQVTKETQYF. The DNA of the CDR3 is TGCGCCAGCAGCTTGGGGCCCCAGGTAACAAAAGAGACCCAGTACTTC. The complete variable domain, with remaining parts taken from reference TRBV5-1 and TRBJ2-5, reads KAGVTQTPRYLIKTRGQQVTLSCSPISGHRSVSWYQQTPGQGLQFLFEYFSETQRNKGNFPGRFSGRQFSNSRSEMNVSTLELGDSALYLCASSLGPQVTKETQYFGPGTRLLVL.

The V gene is TRBV10-2, the J gene TRBJ1-1; 10 nucleotides match TRBD1. Trimming took 2 bases from V and 5 from J; bases not matched to a gene: 2. CDR3 size: 14 residues. Per germline, CDR1 WSHSY and CDR2 SAAADI. This CDR3 is CASSEGQGETEAFF. The DNA for the CDR3 is TGCGCCAGCAGTGAGGGACAGGGGGAAACTGAAGCTTTCTTT.

V gene TRBV7-7 combines with J gene TRBJ2-7; D is perhaps TRBD1 (7 bases). The CDR3 is 13 residues long. V lost 1 base and J 7 bases, leaving 11 bases between the germline ends. Per the germline V gene, CDR1 is SSHAT and CDR2 is FNYEAQ (reference sequence). The CDR3 DNA reads as TGTGCCAGCAGCTTAGGACAGGGAGGTGAGCAGTACTTC. It specifies CASSLGQGGEQYF.

The chain recombines TRBV28 with TRBJ2-1; 7 nucleotides agree with TRBD1. CDR3 size: 16 residues. Germline trimming cut 5 bases from V and 6 bases from J; bases unmatched to any gene: 13. Germline V gene data show CDR1 as MDHEN and CDR2 as SYDVKM. The CDR3 spells CASSLRQGEGGNEQFF. CDR3 sequence (DNA): TGTGCCAGCAGTCTCCGACAGGGTGAAGGTGGCAATGAGCAGTTCTTC.

J is TRBJ2-3 and V is TRBV5-1; D might be TRBD1 (6 bases). The germline CDR1 and CDR2 sequences are SGHRS and YFSETQ. Trimming removed 2 bases at V and 2 bases at J, with 12 bases between. The CDR3 spans 15 residues. The chain's CDR3 is CASSLRGTITDTQYF. DNA of the CDR3: TGCGCCAGCAGCTTAAGGGGGACAATCACAGATACGCAGTATTTT.

V is TRBV5-1 and J is TRBJ1-2, with 8 nucleotides matching TRBD1. From germline, CDR1 is SGHRS and CDR2 YFSETQ. The CDR3 loop spans 17 amino acids. Germline trimming cut 4 bases from V and 6 bases from J; bases unmatched to any gene: 17. CDR3 bases: TGCGCCAGCAGCCCCCAGGGAGGGGACAGGAGAGTGGATGGCTACACCTTC. Amino acids: CASSPQGGDRRVDGYTF.

The chain combines TRBV5-8 with TRBJ1-2, with D possibly matching TRBD1 (5 bases). This CDR3 is 16 amino acids long. V was shortened by 4 bases and J by 0 bases, with 16 bases between the two germline ends. CDR1 and CDR2 from the germline V gene are SGHTS and YDEGEE. The chain's CDR3 is CASSHSSGRSNYGYTF. The CDR3 nucleotides are TGTGCCAGCAGCCACTCGTCAGGGAGGTCTAACTATGGCTACACCTTC.

This chain links TRBV9 with TRBJ2-5; D gene uncertain. Germline CDR1 and CDR2: SGDLS and YYNGEE. Trimming pared 2 bases from V and 1 base from J, leaving 6 bases between. This CDR3 has 13 amino acids. CDR3 amino acids: CASSVSSQETQYF. The CDR3 DNA reads as TGTGCCAGCAGCGTGTCTAGCCAAGAGACCCAGTACTTC.

This clone was picked up one time. J is TRBJ2-3 and V is TRBV27, with D perhaps TRBD1 (5 bases). V was trimmed by 6 bases and J by 1 base, leaving 17 bases between them. This CDR3 has 16 residues. Germline CDR1 MNHEY, CDR2 SMNVEV (reference sequence). The CDR3 sequence is CASSPLGHAGTDTQYF. The CDR3 coding sequence is TGTGCCAGCAGCCCCCTCGGACACGCTGGCACAGATACGCAGTATTTT.